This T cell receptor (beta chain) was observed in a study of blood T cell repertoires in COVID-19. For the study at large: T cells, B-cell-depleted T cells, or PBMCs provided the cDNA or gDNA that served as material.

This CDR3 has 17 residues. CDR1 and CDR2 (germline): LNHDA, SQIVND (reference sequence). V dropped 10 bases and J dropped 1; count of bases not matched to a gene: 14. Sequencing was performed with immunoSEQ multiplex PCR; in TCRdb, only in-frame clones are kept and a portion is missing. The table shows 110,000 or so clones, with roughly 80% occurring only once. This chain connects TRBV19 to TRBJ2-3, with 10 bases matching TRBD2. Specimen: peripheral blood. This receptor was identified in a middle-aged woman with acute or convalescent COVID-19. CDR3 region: CATSGGANVLGTDTQYF. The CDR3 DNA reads TGTGCCACAAGCGGGGGGGCTAACGTTCTAGGCACAGATACGCAGTATTTT.